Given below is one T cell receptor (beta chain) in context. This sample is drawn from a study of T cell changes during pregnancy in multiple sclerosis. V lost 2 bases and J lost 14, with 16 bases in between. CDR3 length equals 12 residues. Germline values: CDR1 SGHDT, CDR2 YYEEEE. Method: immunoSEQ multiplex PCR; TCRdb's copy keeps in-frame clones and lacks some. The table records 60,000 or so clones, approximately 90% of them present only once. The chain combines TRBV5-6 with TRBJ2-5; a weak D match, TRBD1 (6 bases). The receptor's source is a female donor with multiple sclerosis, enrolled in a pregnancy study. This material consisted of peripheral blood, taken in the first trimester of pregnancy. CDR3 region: CASSLDRQVSYF. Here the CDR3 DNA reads TGTGCCAGCAGCTTAGATCGACAGGTTTCATACTTC.